These 5 T cell receptor beta chains originate from one sample sequenced in a study of molecular identifiers for immune sequencing clone quantification. TCRdb re-analysed the PCR reads in MiXCR, keeping a single row per CDR3 protein. In the table there are under 350,000 distinct CDR3 sequences, 24% of which are singletons. Sequencing was done on a sample of naive CD8+ T cells from blood, with Jurkat cell RNA spiked in. Regarding subset: FACS-sorted CD8+CD4-CCR7+CD45RA+ naive T cells. The receptors were gathered from a human donor in good health. Some libraries in this study had Jurkat cell RNA spiked in.

This clonotype was seen a handful of times. This may come from a read error, since a much larger clone is one base off. V usage is TRBV4-3 and J usage is TRBJ1-1; no definite D call. This CDR3 region has 16 residues. CDR1 LGHNA and CDR2 YSLEER come from the germline V gene. CDR3 loop: CAGSQDRGTFFTEAFF. As DNA, the CDR3 is TGCGCCGGCAGCCAAGATCGGGGAACGTTTTTCACTGAAGCTTTCTTT.

The V and J genes are TRBV7-6 and TRBJ2-1; D may be TRBD2 (6 bases). CDR3 length: 15 residues. Germline V gives CDR1 SGHVS, CDR2 FNYEAQ. Trimming stripped 5 bases from V and 4 bases from J, with 15 bases between. CDR3 sequence reads: CASSPQTSPYNEQFF. DNA for the CDR3: TGTGCCAGCAGCCCCCAGACTAGTCCTTACAATGAGCAGTTCTTC.

As concerns this clonotype: One junction end disagrees with the germline gene, perhaps due to a read error. The rearrangement joins TRBV19 to TRBJ1-5, with D unresolved. The CDR3 has 13 amino acids. Germline V gene lookup returns CDR1 LNHDA and CDR2 SQIVND (reference sequence). This CDR3 is CASSDEDWPPPHF. The CDR3 coding sequence is TGTGCCAGTAGCGATGAGGATTGGCCGCCCCCGCATTTT.

This clonotype has just a few counts. The gene calls are TRBV6-1 and TRBJ1-1; 8 positions agree with TRBD1. Germline trimming cut 3 bases from V and 4 bases from J; bases unmatched to any gene: 4. The germline gives CDR1 MNHNS, CDR2 SASEGT. This CDR3 has 14 amino acids. CDR3 region: CASSDRGPATEAFF. The CDR3 bases are TGTGCCAGCAGTGACAGGGGGCCGGCCACTGAAGCTTTCTTT.

The chain couples TRBV21-1 to TRBJ2-3; the DNA was not used to check the table's D call, TRBD2. TRBV21-1 is assigned pseudogene status. The CDR3 consists of 19 residues. The CDR3 sequence: CASSKGSRVRESCTDTQYF. CDR3 DNA sequence: TGTGCCAGCAGCAAAGGTAGCCGCGTGCGGGAGTCTTGCACAGATACGCAGTATTTT.